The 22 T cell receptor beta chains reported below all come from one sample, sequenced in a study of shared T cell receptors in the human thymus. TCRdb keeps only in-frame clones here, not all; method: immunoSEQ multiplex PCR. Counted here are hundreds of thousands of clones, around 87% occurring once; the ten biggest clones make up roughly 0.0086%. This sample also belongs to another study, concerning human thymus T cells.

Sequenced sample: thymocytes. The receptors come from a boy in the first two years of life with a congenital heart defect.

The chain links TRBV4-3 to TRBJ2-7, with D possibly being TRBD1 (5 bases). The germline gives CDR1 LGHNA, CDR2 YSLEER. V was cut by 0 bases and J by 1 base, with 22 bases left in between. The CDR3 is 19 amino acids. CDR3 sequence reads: CASSQERCGFPKGSYEQYF. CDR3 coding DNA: TGCGCCAGCAGCCAAGAACGCTGCGGCTTCCCGAAGGGGTCCTACGAGCAGTACTTC.

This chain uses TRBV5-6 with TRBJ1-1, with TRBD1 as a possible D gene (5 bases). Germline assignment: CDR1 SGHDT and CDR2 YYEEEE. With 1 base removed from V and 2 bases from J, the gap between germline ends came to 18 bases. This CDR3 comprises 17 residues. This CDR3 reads CASSLLGAGRLNTEAFF. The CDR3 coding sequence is TGTGCCAGCAGCTTGTTAGGCGCAGGGAGGCTTAACACTGAAGCTTTCTTT.

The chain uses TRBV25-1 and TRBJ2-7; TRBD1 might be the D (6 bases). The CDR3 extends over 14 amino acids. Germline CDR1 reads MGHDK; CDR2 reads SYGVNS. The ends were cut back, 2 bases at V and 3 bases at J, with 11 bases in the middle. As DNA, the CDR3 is TGTGCCAGCAGTGAAAGGGGCAGGGGCTACGAGCAGTACTTC. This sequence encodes CASSERGRGYEQYF.

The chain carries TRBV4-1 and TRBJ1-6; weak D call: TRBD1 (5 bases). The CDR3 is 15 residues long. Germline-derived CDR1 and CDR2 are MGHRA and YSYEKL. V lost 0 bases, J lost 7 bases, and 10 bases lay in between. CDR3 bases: TGCGCCAGCAGCCAAGAGCGGGGGAAGAATTCACCCCTCCACTTT. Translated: CASSQERGKNSPLHF.

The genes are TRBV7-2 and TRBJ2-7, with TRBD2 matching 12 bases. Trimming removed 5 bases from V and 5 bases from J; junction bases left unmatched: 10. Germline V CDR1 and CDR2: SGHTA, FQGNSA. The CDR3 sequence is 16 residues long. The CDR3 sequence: CASSRVTSGRFDEQYF. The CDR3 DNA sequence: TGTGCCAGCAGCCGAGTCACTAGCGGGAGGTTTGACGAGCAGTACTTC. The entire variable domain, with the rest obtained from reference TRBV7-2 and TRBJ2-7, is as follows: GAGVSQSPSNKVTEKGKDVELRCDPISGHTALYWYRQSLGQGLEFLIYFQGNSAPDKSGLPSDRFSAERTGGSVSTLTIQRTQQEDSAVYLCASSRVTSGRFDEQYFGPGTRLTVT.

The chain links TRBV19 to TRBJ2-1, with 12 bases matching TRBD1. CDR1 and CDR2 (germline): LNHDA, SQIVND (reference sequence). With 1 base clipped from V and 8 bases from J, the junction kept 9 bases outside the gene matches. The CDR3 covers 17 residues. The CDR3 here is CASSIVWDRGRLHEQFF. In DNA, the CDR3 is TGTGCCAGTAGTATAGTTTGGGACAGGGGGCGGTTGCATGAGCAGTTCTTC.

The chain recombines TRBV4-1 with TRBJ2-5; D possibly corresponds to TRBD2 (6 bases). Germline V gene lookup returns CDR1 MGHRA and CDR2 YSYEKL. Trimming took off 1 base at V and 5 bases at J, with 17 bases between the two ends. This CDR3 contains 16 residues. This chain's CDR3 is CASSQGVPLAGETQYF. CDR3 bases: TGCGCCAGCAGCCAAGGAGTTCCACTAGCAGGGGAGACCCAGTACTTC.

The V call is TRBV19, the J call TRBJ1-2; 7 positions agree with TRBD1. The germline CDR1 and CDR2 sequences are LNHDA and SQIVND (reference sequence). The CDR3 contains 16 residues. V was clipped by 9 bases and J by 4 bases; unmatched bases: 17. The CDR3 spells CASLGQWGAWAYGYTF. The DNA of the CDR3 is TGTGCCAGCCTGGGACAGTGGGGGGCGTGGGCCTATGGCTACACCTTC.

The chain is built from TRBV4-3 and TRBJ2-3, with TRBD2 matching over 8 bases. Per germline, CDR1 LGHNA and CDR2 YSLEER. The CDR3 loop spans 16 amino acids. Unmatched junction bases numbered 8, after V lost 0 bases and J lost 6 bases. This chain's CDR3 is CASSQEPGLEIDTQYF. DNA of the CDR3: TGCGCCAGCAGCCAAGAGCCGGGACTAGAAATTGATACGCAGTATTTT.

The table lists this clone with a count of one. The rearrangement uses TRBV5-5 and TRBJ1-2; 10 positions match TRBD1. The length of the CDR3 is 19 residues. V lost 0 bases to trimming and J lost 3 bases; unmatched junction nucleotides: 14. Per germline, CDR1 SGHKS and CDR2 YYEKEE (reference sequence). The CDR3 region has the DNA TGTGCCAGCAGCTTGGCCGAAGGGACAGGGGACAATCCGGACTATGGCTACACCTTC. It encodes CASSLAEGTGDNPDYGYTF.

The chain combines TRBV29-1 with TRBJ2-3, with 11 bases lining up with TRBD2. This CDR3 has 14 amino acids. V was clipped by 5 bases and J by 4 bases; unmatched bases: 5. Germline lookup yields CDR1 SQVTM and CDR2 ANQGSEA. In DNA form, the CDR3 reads TGCAGCGTTCATAGCGGGGGGGCCCCAGATACGCAGTATTTT. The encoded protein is CSVHSGGAPDTQYF.

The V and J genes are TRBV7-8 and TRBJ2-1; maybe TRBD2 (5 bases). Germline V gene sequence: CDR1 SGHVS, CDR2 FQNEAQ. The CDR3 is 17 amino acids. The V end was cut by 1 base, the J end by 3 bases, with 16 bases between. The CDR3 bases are TGTGCCAGCAGCTTAGAGGTGATAGCGCGAAACTACAATGAGCAGTTCTTC. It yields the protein CASSLEVIARNYNEQFF.

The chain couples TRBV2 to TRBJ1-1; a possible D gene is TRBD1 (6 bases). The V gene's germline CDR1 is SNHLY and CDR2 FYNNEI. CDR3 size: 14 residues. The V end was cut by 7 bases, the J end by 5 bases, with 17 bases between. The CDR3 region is CASTQGGLGTEAFF. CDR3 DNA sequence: TGTGCCAGCACCCAAGGGGGTTTGGGGACTGAAGCTTTCTTT.

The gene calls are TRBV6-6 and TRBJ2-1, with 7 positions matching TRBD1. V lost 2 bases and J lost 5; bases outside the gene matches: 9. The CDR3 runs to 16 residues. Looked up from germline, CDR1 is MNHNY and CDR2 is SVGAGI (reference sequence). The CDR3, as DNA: TGTGCCAGCAGTTACCCCCTCAGGGGGATTCACAATGAGCAGTTCTTC. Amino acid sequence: CASSYPLRGIHNEQFF.

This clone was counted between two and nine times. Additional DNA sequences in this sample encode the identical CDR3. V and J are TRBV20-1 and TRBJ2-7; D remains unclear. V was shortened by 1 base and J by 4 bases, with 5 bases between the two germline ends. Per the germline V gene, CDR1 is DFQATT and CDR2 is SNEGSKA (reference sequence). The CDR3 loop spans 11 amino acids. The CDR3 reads CSARGLYEQYF. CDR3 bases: TGCAGTGCTAGAGGACTTTACGAGCAGTACTTC.

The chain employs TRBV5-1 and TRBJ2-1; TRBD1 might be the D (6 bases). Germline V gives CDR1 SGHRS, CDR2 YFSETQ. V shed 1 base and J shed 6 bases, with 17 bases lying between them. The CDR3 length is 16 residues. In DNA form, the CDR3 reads TGCGCCAGCAGCTTGAGCCGGGACAAAAAGGGCAATGAGCAGTTCTTC. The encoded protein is CASSLSRDKKGNEQFF.

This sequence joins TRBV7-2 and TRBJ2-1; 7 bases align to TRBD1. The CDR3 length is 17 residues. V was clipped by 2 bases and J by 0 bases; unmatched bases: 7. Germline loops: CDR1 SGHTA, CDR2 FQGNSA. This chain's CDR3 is CASSLIKGTASYNEQFF. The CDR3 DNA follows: TGTGCCAGCAGCTTAATTAAGGGGACAGCCTCCTACAATGAGCAGTTCTTC.

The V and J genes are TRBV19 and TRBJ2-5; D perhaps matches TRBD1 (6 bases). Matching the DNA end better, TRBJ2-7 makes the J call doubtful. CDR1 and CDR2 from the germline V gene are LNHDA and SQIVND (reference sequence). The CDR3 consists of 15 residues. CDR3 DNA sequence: TGTGCCAGTAGTAACTCCGGGACAACCAACTACGAGCAGTACTTC. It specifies CASSNSGTTNYEQYF.

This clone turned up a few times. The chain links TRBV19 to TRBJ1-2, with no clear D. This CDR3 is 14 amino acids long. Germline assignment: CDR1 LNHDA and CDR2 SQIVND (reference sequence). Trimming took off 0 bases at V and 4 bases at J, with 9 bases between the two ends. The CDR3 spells CASSIELGGYGYTF. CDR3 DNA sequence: TGTGCCAGTAGTATAGAGCTAGGAGGCTATGGCTACACCTTC. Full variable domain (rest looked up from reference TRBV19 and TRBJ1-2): DGGITQSPKYLFRKEGQNVTLSCEQNLNHDAMYWYRQDPGQGLRLIYYSQIVNDFQKGDIAEGYSVSREKKESFPLTVTSAQKNPTAFYLCASSIELGGYGYTFGSGTRLTVV.

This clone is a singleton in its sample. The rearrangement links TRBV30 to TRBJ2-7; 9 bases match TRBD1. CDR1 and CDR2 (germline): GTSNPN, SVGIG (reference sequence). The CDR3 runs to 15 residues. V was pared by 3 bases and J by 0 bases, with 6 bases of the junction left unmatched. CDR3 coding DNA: TGTGCCTGGAGGCACCGGGACAGGGACTCCTACGAGCAGTACTTC. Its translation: CAWRHRDRDSYEQYF.

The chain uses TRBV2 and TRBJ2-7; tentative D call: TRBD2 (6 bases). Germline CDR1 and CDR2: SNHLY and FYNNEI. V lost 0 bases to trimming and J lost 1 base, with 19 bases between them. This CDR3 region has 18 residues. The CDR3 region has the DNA TGTGCCAGCAGTGAAGCGGTGGCTAGCGCATCCGAGTCCTACGAGCAGTACTTC. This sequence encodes CASSEAVASASESYEQYF.

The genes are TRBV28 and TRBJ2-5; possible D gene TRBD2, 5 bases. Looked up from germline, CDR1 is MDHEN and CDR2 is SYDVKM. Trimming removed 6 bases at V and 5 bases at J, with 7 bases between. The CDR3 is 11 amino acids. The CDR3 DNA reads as TGTGCCAGCAGGGCGGGTGAGACCCAGTACTTC. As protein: CASRAGETQYF. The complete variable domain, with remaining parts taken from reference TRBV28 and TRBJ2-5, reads DVKVTQSSRYLVKRTGEKVFLECVQDMDHENMFWYRQDPGLGLRLIYFSYDVKMKEKGDIPEGYSVSREKKERFSLILESASTNQTSMYLCASRAGETQYFGPGTRLLVL.